Here is one T cell receptor (beta chain) with its context. Original data processing: By means of reference gene primer amplification, nucleated cell counts were estimated. Clones were read by immunoSEQ multiplex PCR, and TCRdb kept only the in-frame ones, dropping some. The DNA was the basis for D and trimming; V, J and clone size are from that table. The table includes approximately 300,000 clones, around 87% detected once. The sample is drawn from a study of blood T cell repertoires in COVID-19. This CDR3 is 11 amino acids long. Germline CDR1 DFQATT, CDR2 SNEGSKA (reference sequence). Trimming cost V 3 bases and J 6 bases, with 6 bases left between them.

Sample: PBMCs or T cells enriched from blood (not recorded which). The receptor was isolated from a woman in her 30s who had recovered from COVID-19. This chain uses TRBV20-1 with TRBJ1-3, with D possibly matching TRBD1 (5 bases). In DNA, the CDR3 is TGCAGTGCTAGCGGACAAAACACCATATATTTT. It specifies CSASGQNTIYF.